The source of this TCR beta chain is a study of CD8 T cells in ankylosing spondylitis. TCRdb independently ran MiXCR on the 5' RACE reads; one entry per CDR3 protein. The sample has 350,000 to 400,000 distinct CDR3 sequences; about 20% are singletons. V shed 0 bases and J shed 0 bases, with 9 bases lying between them. Germline CDR1 DFQATT, CDR2 SNEGSKA (reference sequence). This CDR3 region has 15 residues. This chain links TRBV20-1 with TRBJ2-1; D unresolved. This receptor was obtained from a male donor with ankylosing spondylitis or in good health (not recorded which). Material for sequencing was blood, either unsorted or a sorted T cell fraction (not recorded which). CDR3 in amino acids: CSARDLAGSYNEQFF. CDR3 DNA: TGCAGTGCTAGAGATTTAGCAGGCTCCTACAATGAGCAGTTCTTC.